Presented here are 3 T cell receptor beta chains from one specimen sequenced in a study of cytomegalovirus exposure and HLA in healthy donors. Produced via immunoSEQ multiplex PCR; TCRdb's table is partial and in-frame only. Of around 190,000 clones detected, roughly 85% appear once; the ten largest clones hold 15% to 20%. The sample was PBMCs. These receptors came from a man younger than 35 in good health and CMV-seropositive.

The chain combines TRBV6-5 with TRBJ1-2; TRBD1 matches 8 bases. Losses at the gene ends were 5 bases for V and 6 bases for J; bases not matched to a gene: 5. Germline CDR1 reads MNHEY; CDR2 reads SVGAGI. The CDR3 runs to 13 residues. CDR3 nucleotide sequence: TGTGCCAGCAGTCCCGGACAGGGTGATGGCTACACCTTC. This sequence encodes CASSPGQGDGYTF.

This clone came up once. The J gene is TRBJ1-4, the V gene TRBV16; D possibly corresponds to TRBD1 (5 bases). V was trimmed by 4 bases and J by 8 bases, leaving 17 bases between them. CDR1 KGHSY and CDR2 FQNENV come from the germline V gene. The CDR3 is 15 residues long. CDR3 in DNA: TGTGCCAGCAGCCCAACTCAGGGTGGGCGCGAAAAACTGTTTTTT. Amino acid sequence: CASSPTQGGREKLFF. Combining the CDR3 with reference TRBV16 and TRBJ1-4 gives the whole variable domain GEEVAQTPKHLVRGEGQKAKLYCAPIKGHSYVFWYQQVLKNEFKFLISFQNENVFDETGMPKERFSAKCLPNSPCSLEIQATKLEDSAVYFCASSPTQGGREKLFFGSGTQLSVL.

The chain uses TRBV6-6 and TRBJ1-2; 7 bases fit TRBD1. The CDR3 totals 15 residues. V trimming: 6 bases; J trimming: 3 bases; junction bases outside the gene matches: 10. The V gene's germline CDR1 is MNHNY and CDR2 SVGAGI (reference sequence). CDR3 region: CASRGWTGEYYGYTF. The CDR3 DNA sequence: TGTGCCAGCAGGGGTTGGACAGGAGAGTACTATGGCTACACCTTC.